The 15 T cell receptor beta chains below all came from one sample that was sequenced in a study of T cells expressing NK-cell markers. From the 5' RACE reads, TCRdb lists one entry per CDR3 protein and no DNA. This repertoire includes about 380,000 distinct CDR3 sequences. The material sequenced was blood T cells: a sorted CD56 or NKG2C T cell subset, CD4+ or CD8+ T cells, or bulk PBMC T cells (not recorded which). The receptor source for this set is a man aged 18 to 69 in good health.

The gene calls are TRBV18 and TRBJ2-5; the D call from TCRdb, TRBD1, cannot be confirmed without DNA. The CDR3 sequence is 13 residues long. CDR1 is KGHSH, CDR2 LQKENI, per germline. CDR3 protein: CASSGTGGETQYF.

CDR3 amino acids: CASSGGQPLSWDEQFF. The chain joins TRBV5-1 to TRBJ2-1; without DNA, the TCRdb call of TRBD1 cannot be checked. The CDR3 is 16 residues long. Germline CDR1 and CDR2: SGHRS and YFSETQ.

The chain uses TRBV5-1 and TRBJ1-1; TCRdb indicates TRBD1, and absent DNA this call remains unverified. Germline assignment: CDR1 SGHRS and CDR2 YFSETQ. The CDR3 runs 16 residues. CDR3: CASSLPQQGMNTEAFF. Drawing the rest from reference TRBV5-1 and TRBJ1-1, the complete variable domain is KAGVTQTPRYLIKTRGQQVTLSCSPISGHRSVSWYQQTPGQGLQFLFEYFSETQRNKGNFPGRFSGRQFSNSRSEMNVSTLELGDSALYLCASSLPQQGMNTEAFFGQGTRLTVV.

The chain uses TRBV28 and TRBJ1-6; the TCRdb D gene call, TRBD1, has no DNA to confirm it. The CDR3 totals 15 residues. CDR1 MDHEN and CDR2 SYDVKM come from the germline V gene. CDR3 region: CASSFPAPWRGTLHF.

The chain is built from TRBV24-1 and TRBJ2-3; TCRdb selects TRBD1, and the lack of DNA leaves this call unchecked. The CDR3 covers 14 residues. CDR1 and CDR2 (germline): KGHDR, SFDVKD. Here the CDR3 reads CATGDRGLTDTQYF.

The rearrangement uses TRBV4-2 and TRBJ2-3; absent DNA, TCRdb's TRBD2 call cannot be checked. The CDR3 has 19 amino acids. Looked up from germline, CDR1 is LGHNA and CDR2 is YNFKEQ. CDR3 region: CASSPGLAPSIVVTDTQYF.

The V call is TRBV7-2, the J call TRBJ2-7; TCRdb's assignment of TRBD1 cannot be checked, as there is no DNA. There are 15 residues in the CDR3. Germline assignment: CDR1 SGHTA and CDR2 FQGNSA. This CDR3 reads CASSSTVGQIYEQYF.

The V call is TRBV29-1, the J call TRBJ2-5; without DNA, the TCRdb call of TRBD1 cannot be checked. CDR1 is SQVTM and CDR2 is ANQGSEA in the germline V gene. This CDR3 contains 13 residues. The chain's CDR3 is CSEKAGGRETQYF.

The chain has TRBV9 and TRBJ1-1. CDR1 SGDLS and CDR2 YYNGEE come from the germline V gene. CDR3 length: 14 amino acids. The CDR3 protein is CASSVRDWNTEAFF.

This rearrangement joins TRBV27 to TRBJ2-5; the TRBD1 assignment by TCRdb is unverifiable without DNA. From germline, CDR1 is MNHEY and CDR2 SMNVEV (reference sequence). The CDR3 totals 15 residues. CDR3 loop: CASRSDRGRQETQYF.

The chain combines TRBV18 with TRBJ2-1; TCRdb outputs TRBD1, but without DNA this stays unchecked. CDR3 length equals 18 residues. Germline lookup yields CDR1 KGHSH and CDR2 LQKENI. The CDR3 spells CASSPLVTLIGQDNEQFF.

The chain couples TRBV20-1 to TRBJ2-4; TCRdb outputs TRBD2, but without DNA this stays unchecked. Per the germline V gene, CDR1 is DFQATT and CDR2 is SNEGSKA (reference sequence). The CDR3 runs 14 residues. This chain's CDR3 is CSAAITRGWNIQYF.

This rearrangement joins TRBV7-2 to TRBJ2-5; absent DNA, TCRdb's TRBD2 call cannot be checked. The CDR3 has 16 residues. Germline V gene sequence: CDR1 SGHTA, CDR2 FQGNSA. CDR3 protein: CASSRLAGAYQETQYF. Based on the CDR3 plus reference TRBV7-2 and TRBJ2-5, the full variable domain is GAGVSQSPSNKVTEKGKDVELRCDPISGHTALYWYRQSLGQGLEFLIYFQGNSAPDKSGLPSDRFSAERTGGSVSTLTIQRTQQEDSAVYLCASSRLAGAYQETQYFGPGTRLLVL.

This chain joins TRBV5-6 and TRBJ1-6. The CDR3 totals 16 residues. In germline, CDR1 is SGHDT, CDR2 YYEEEE. The CDR3 sequence: CASSAAGSSYNSPLHF.

V is TRBV5-5 and J is TRBJ1-5; the TRBD1 assignment by TCRdb is unverifiable without DNA. This CDR3 spans 16 amino acids. CDR1 and CDR2 from the germline V gene are SGHKS and YYEKEE (reference sequence). The CDR3 spells CASSSATGTRNQPQHF.